This T cell receptor (beta chain) is drawn from a study of blood T cells in healthy people across ages. Then a second PCR, running roughly 7 to 11 cycles, was carried out with a sample-barcoded 5' primer and a J-beta primer mix. From the 5' RACE reads, TCRdb called clonotypes with MiXCR, one entry per CDR3 protein. The data contain about 1.6 million distinct CDR3 sequences, about 35% of them singletons. V gave up 8 bases and J gave up 2 bases, with 13 bases separating them. The germline V gene encodes CDR1 SNHLY and CDR2 FYNNEI. CDR3 length: 13 amino acids. This clonotype was recorded a few times. The sample comprised blood. The chain carries TRBV2 and TRBJ2-7; D is ambiguous. The TCR originated in a woman aged 25 to 39 in good health. CDR3 DNA sequence: TGTGCCAGCCGGGCGGACCCCCCCTACGAGCAGTACTTC. Amino acid sequence: CASRADPPYEQYF. Drawing the rest from reference TRBV2 and TRBJ2-7, the complete variable domain is EPEVTQTPSHQVTQMGQEVILRCVPISNHLYFYWYRQILGQKVEFLVSFYNNEISEKSEIFDDQFSVERPDGSNFTLKIRSTKLEDSAMYFCASRADPPYEQYFGPGTRLTVT.